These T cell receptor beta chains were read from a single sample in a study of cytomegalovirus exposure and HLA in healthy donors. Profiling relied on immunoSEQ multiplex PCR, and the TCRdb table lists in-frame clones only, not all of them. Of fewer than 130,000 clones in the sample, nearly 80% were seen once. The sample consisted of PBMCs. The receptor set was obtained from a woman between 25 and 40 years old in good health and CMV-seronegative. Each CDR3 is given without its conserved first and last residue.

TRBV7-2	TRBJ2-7	ASSSDRGYEQY
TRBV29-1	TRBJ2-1	SVVTSNNEQF
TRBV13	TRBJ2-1	ASSPLARAYNEQF
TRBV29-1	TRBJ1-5	SVGGLGQPQH
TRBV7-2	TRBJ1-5	ASSSPGQGSQPQH
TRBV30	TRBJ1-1	AWSVQEFSNTEAF
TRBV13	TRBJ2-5	ASSLGSGTGLLQETQY
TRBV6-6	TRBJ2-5	ASRSGTSVYQETQY
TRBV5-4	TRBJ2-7	ASSPSGAYEQY
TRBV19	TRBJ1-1	ASSLAGGANTEAF
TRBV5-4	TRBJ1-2	ASSFGVLGGYT
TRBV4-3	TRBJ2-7	ASSQEGIAETYEQY
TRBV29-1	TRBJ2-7	SVRIQGPNEQY
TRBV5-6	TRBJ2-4	ASKLQGEKAKNIQY
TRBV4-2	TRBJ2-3	ASSPTSGLAGGTDTQY
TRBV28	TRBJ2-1	ASNSPLAGTYNEQF
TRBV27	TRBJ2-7	ASSPGLEEQY
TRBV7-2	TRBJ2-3	ASSPRTSGRGDTQY
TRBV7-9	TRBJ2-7	ASSSQDSTYEQY
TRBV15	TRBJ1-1	ATSRGAEGQTEAF
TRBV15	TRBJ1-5	ATSDDRIINQPQH
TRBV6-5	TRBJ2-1	ASSYIGGPRNEQF
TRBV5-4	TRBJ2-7	ASSLRDRGPYYEQY
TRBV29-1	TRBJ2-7	SVEGGDRGRYEQY
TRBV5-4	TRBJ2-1	ASSPAGALVHNEQF
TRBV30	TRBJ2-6	AWSSGANVLT
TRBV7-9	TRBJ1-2	ASSYRSRGVEGYGYT
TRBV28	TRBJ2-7	ASKAGYISYEQY
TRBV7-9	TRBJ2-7	ASSQTGFEQY
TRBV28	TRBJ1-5	ASSSPPTGGQPQH
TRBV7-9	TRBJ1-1	ASSYGNRGPEAF
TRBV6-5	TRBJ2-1	ASSYLTGNEQF
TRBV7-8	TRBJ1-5	ASSLDRMSGGNQPQH
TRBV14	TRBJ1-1	ASSQGTGREAF
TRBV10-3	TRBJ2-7	AISESYRTAYEQY
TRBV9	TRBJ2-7	ASSVEAGITYEQY
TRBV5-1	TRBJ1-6	ASSFNALGQGSSPLH
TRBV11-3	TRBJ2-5	ASSPGQPVEETQY
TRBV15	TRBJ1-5	ATSRSQRVDQPQH
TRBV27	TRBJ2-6	ASSLLTGANVLT
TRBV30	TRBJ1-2	AWSVAVNYGYT
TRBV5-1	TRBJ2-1	ASSLVSSLGNEQF
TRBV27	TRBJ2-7	ASSSLQGAYEQY
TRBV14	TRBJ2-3	ASSQEQIRQSTDTQY
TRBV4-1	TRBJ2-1	ASSQGFLSSYNEQF
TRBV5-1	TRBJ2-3	ASSLRGLGTDTQY
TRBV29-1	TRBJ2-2	SVGTGGANTGELF
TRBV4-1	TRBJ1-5	ASSQVPLLRDTQPQH
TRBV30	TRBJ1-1	AWSVRVVGTEAF